The clone carrying this T cell receptor beta chain was seen repeatedly, ten times or more. Its antigen is not known. The source of the sample is a study of blood T cells in healthy people across ages. Study-wide points: In long-lived donors, naive CD4+ cell counts and diversity exceeded those of aged donors.

PBMCs were isolated at a quantity of at least 6.5 million per sample. Trimming took 3 bases from V and 4 from J, leaving 13 bases between them. From germline, CDR1 is LGHDT and CDR2 YNNKEL (reference sequence). The CDR3 is 15 residues long. The authors ran a second PCR of 7 to 11 cycles using a sample-barcoded 5' primer and a J-beta primer mix. One entry per CDR3 protein, called by TCRdb with MiXCR from the 5' RACE reads. The sample yields 1.5 million to 2 million distinct CDR3 sequences, roughly 27% seen once. The chain carries TRBV3-1 and TRBJ1-5; D perhaps matches TRBD1 (5 bases). The sequencing input was blood. The TCR sequence derives from a woman aged 25 to 39 in good health. CDR3 residues: CASSHVGTVNQPQHF. DNA of the CDR3: TGTGCCAGCAGCCACGTTGGGACGGTAAATCAGCCCCAGCATTTT. The full variable domain, its missing parts supplied by reference TRBV3-1 and TRBJ1-5, is DTAVSQTPKYLVTQMGNDKSIKCEQNLGHDTMYWYKQDSKKFLKIMFSYNNKELIINETVPNRFSPKSPDKAHLNLHINSLELGDSAVYFCASSHVGTVNQPQHFGDGTRLSIL.